The 29 T cell receptor beta chains below all came from one sample that was sequenced in a study of shared clonotypes between healthy human individuals. Method: immunoSEQ multiplex PCR; TCRdb's copy keeps in-frame clones and lacks some. Of some 2,000,000 clones detected, more than 90% appear once; the ten largest clones hold roughly 0.13%. The sample consisted of naive CD4+ T cells sorted from blood. Subset of the sample: CD45RA+ positively selected. Source of these receptors: a man aged 18 to 30 in good health.

V gene TRBV25-1 combines with J gene TRBJ1-1; D uncertain. Germline V gene data show CDR1 as MGHDK and CDR2 as SYGVNS. The CDR3 length is 14 residues. Trimming removed 8 bases at V and 6 bases at J, with 19 bases between. The CDR3 nucleotides are TGTGCCAGCTGTTCCAACGGATTCGTAGCTGAAGCTTTCTTT. Its protein product is CASCSNGFVAEAFF. The full variable domain, completed using reference TRBV25-1 and TRBJ1-1, is EADIYQTPRYLVIGTGKKITLECSQTMGHDKMYWYQQDPGMELHLIHYSYGVNSTEKGDLSSESTVSRIRTEHFPLTLESARPSHTSQYLCASCSNGFVAEAFFGQGTRLTVV.

V is TRBV6-4 and J is TRBJ2-3, with TRBD1 identical over 7 bases. Germline CDR1 and CDR2: MRHNA and SNTAGT. V lost 3 bases, J lost 3 bases, and 3 bases stayed unmatched. CDR3 length equals 14 residues. CDR3 residues: CASSEGRGTDTQYF. For the CDR3, the DNA is TGTGCCAGCAGTGAGGGCAGGGGGACAGATACGCAGTATTTT.

The chain carries TRBV5-8 and TRBJ2-7, with unresolved D. The CDR3 consists of 15 residues. Germline CDR1 reads SGHTS; CDR2 reads YDEGEE. V shed 1 base and J shed 0 bases, with 11 bases lying between them. CDR3 sequence reads: CASSLLYLSSYEQYF. CDR3 sequence (DNA): TGTGCCAGCAGCTTGTTGTACCTCAGCTCCTACGAGCAGTACTTC. The full variable domain, its missing parts supplied by reference TRBV5-8 and TRBJ2-7, is EAGVTQSPTHLIKTRGQQATLRCSPISGHTSVYWYQQALGLGLQFLLWYDEGEERNRGNFPPRFSGRQFPNYSSELNVNALELEDSALYLCASSLLYLSSYEQYFGPGTRLTVT.

V gene TRBV30 combines with J gene TRBJ1-4; 8 nucleotides match TRBD1. Germline trimming cut 4 bases from V and 8 bases from J; bases unmatched to any gene: 9. The germline V gene encodes CDR1 GTSNPN and CDR2 SVGIG (reference sequence). CDR3 length: 14 amino acids. CDR3 sequence (DNA): TGTGCCTGGACTATACCGGGACAGGTGGAAAAACTGTTTTTT. Residues: CAWTIPGQVEKLFF.

This chain joins TRBV7-8 and TRBJ1-2; no definite D call. Germline V CDR1 and CDR2: SGHVS, FQNEAQ. The CDR3 consists of 13 residues. V lost 1 base to trimming and J lost 3 bases, with 6 bases between them. CDR3 coding DNA: TGTGCCAGCAGCTTAGTGGATTACTATGGCTACACCTTC. Translating it yields CASSLVDYYGYTF. The variable domain in full, with the rest retrieved from reference TRBV7-8 and TRBJ1-2, is GAGVSQSPRYKVAKRGQDVALRCDPISGHVSLFWYQQALGQGPEFLTYFQNEAQLDKSGLPSDRFFAERPEGSVSTLKIQRTQQEDSAVYLCASSLVDYYGYTFGSGTRLTVV.

This clone came up a few times. The chain has TRBV10-1 and TRBJ2-7; 8 bases align to TRBD1. Germline CDR1 WNHNN, CDR2 SYGVQD (reference sequence). The J segment lost 1 base and the V segment lost 5 bases, leaving 4 bases of the junction unmatched. The CDR3 has 14 residues. The CDR3 loop reads CASSPGGASYEQYF. The CDR3 nucleotides are TGCGCCAGCAGTCCAGGGGGCGCATCCTACGAGCAGTACTTC.

The sample holds one count of this clone. This rearrangement joins TRBV7-2 to TRBJ1-2, with D hard to call. This CDR3 region has 13 residues. Germline CDR1 is SGHTA and CDR2 is FQGNSA. The V end was cut by 3 bases, the J end by 8 bases, with 13 bases between. CDR3 in amino acids: CASSFRELEGYTF. CDR3 coding DNA: TGTGCCAGCAGCTTCCGGGAGCTTGAAGGCTACACCTTC.

This rearrangement joins TRBV2 to TRBJ2-7; D remains unclear. Trimming pared 1 base from V and 3 bases from J, leaving 16 bases between. The germline V gene has CDR1 SNHLY and CDR2 FYNNEI. This CDR3 contains 16 residues. The CDR3 nucleotides read TGTGCCAGCAGTGAAGGTAGGGCAGTCCACCTCTACGAGCAGTACTTC. Amino acid sequence: CASSEGRAVHLYEQYF.

This clone was counted a single time. The rearrangement links TRBV25-1 to TRBJ2-2; 7 nucleotides match TRBD2. This CDR3 has 14 residues. The germline V gene has CDR1 MGHDK and CDR2 SYGVNS. V trimming: 4 bases; J trimming: 7 bases; junction bases outside the gene matches: 6. CDR3: CASSVSGGHGELFF. The CDR3 nucleotides read TGTGCCAGCAGTGTATCGGGGGGTCACGGGGAGCTGTTTTTT. Full variable domain (remainder filled in from reference TRBV25-1 and TRBJ2-2): EADIYQTPRYLVIGTGKKITLECSQTMGHDKMYWYQQDPGMELHLIHYSYGVNSTEKGDLSSESTVSRIRTEHFPLTLESARPSHTSQYLCASSVSGGHGELFFGEGSRLTVL.

The rearrangement uses TRBV27 and TRBJ2-7, with D maybe TRBD2 (6 bases). Germline CDR1 and CDR2: MNHEY and SMNVEV (reference sequence). CDR3 size: 14 residues. V was pared by 0 bases and J by 0 bases, with 6 bases between. CDR3 DNA: TGTGCCAGCAGTTTATCGCGGGACTCCTACGAGCAGTACTTC. Protein: CASSLSRDSYEQYF.

The V gene is TRBV5-1, the J gene TRBJ1-4; D unclear. Germline V gene data show CDR1 as SGHRS and CDR2 as YFSETQ. Between the trimmed V and J ends, which lost 0 bases and 8 bases, there was a span of 17 bases. The CDR3 is 16 residues long. CDR3 protein: CASSLGVKREAEKLFF. DNA of the CDR3: TGCGCCAGCAGCTTGGGAGTAAAAAGGGAGGCCGAAAAACTGTTTTTT. Complete variable domain (other parts from reference TRBV5-1 and TRBJ1-4): KAGVTQTPRYLIKTRGQQVTLSCSPISGHRSVSWYQQTPGQGLQFLFEYFSETQRNKGNFPGRFSGRQFSNSRSEMNVSTLELGDSALYLCASSLGVKREAEKLFFGSGTQLSVL.

A note on this clone: One junction end disagrees with the germline gene, perhaps due to a read error. The chain uses TRBV5-4 and TRBJ1-2; D gene uncertain. This CDR3 has 16 residues. Germline V gene data show CDR1 as SGHNT and CDR2 as YYREEE (reference sequence). CDR3 residues: CASTLVVGITNYGYTF. Written as DNA, the CDR3 is TGTGCCAGCACCTTGGTGGTGGGGATCACTAACTATGGCTACACCTTC.

In regard to this clone: In the same sample, other DNA sequences code for this CDR3. The chain has TRBV6-5 and TRBJ1-2; 9 bases are shared with TRBD1. The CDR3 is 12 residues long. After removal of 6 bases from V and 6 bases from J, the junction contained 2 bases not matched to a gene. Germline V gene sequence: CDR1 MNHEY, CDR2 SVGAGI. The CDR3 reads CASSRQGDGYTF. The CDR3, as DNA: TGTGCCAGCAGCCGACAGGGGGATGGCTACACCTTC.

This clone came up once. The chain employs TRBV15 and TRBJ1-5, with TRBD1 matching over 7 bases. The CDR3 is made up of 18 amino acids. V trimming: 0 bases; J trimming: 0 bases; junction bases outside the gene matches: 8. Germline CDR1 and CDR2: LNHNV and YYDKDF (reference sequence). The CDR3 DNA reads TGTGCCACCAGCAGAGATCCGCGGGGGACAGCTAGCAATCAGCCCCAGCATTTT. It is translated as CATSRDPRGTASNQPQHF. Full variable domain (missing parts from reference TRBV15 and TRBJ1-5): DAMVIQNPRYQVTQFGKPVTLSCSQTLNHNVMYWYQQKSSQAPKLLFHYYDKDFNNEADTPDNFQSRRPNTSFCFLDIRSPGLGDTAMYLCATSRDPRGTASNQPQHFGDGTRLSIL.

The genes are TRBV10-3 and TRBJ2-3; D is perhaps TRBD2 (6 bases). V lost 7 bases and J 0 bases, leaving 8 bases between the germline ends. The CDR3 covers 13 residues. Germline CDR1 ENHRY, CDR2 SYGVKD. This CDR3 is CAITSASTDTQYF. The CDR3 DNA reads TGTGCCATCACTAGCGCAAGCACAGATACGCAGTATTTT.

The chain has TRBV11-2 and TRBJ1-3; TRBD1 matches 7 bases. Germline V lookup: CDR1 SGHAT, CDR2 FQNNGV. V trimming: 5 bases; J trimming: 12 bases; junction bases outside the gene matches: 4. This CDR3 spans 11 amino acids. In DNA, the CDR3 is TGTGCCAGCAGCCCGGACAGGAACATATATTTT. It is translated as CASSPDRNIYF.

V and J are TRBV11-2 and TRBJ1-3, with D unclear. V lost 7 bases, J lost 4 bases, and 11 bases lay in between. CDR3 size: 13 residues. Germline V gene lookup returns CDR1 SGHAT and CDR2 FQNNGV. CDR3: CASTPEWGNTIYF. The CDR3 DNA reads TGTGCCAGCACCCCCGAGTGGGGAAACACCATATATTTT.

Note on this clone: The same CDR3 also results from other DNA sequences found in this sample. The chain uses TRBV7-2 and TRBJ2-5, with 15 bases aligning to TRBD2. The CDR3 loop spans 16 amino acids. CDR1 is SGHTA and CDR2 is FQGNSA in the germline V gene. V was pared by 5 bases and J by 5 bases, with 6 bases of the junction left unmatched. DNA of the CDR3: TGTGCCAGCAGCAAAGGACTAGCGGGGGGGCAGGAGACCCAGTACTTC. Protein product: CASSKGLAGGQETQYF.

The gene calls are TRBV5-1 and TRBJ2-1, with D perhaps matching TRBD1 (6 bases). V dropped 6 bases and J dropped 0 bases, with 16 bases sitting between them. The CDR3 sequence is 16 residues long. Looked up from germline, CDR1 is SGHRS and CDR2 is YFSETQ. The CDR3 is CASTLTGRSSYNEQFF. CDR3 coding DNA: TGCGCCAGCACTCTGACAGGCAGAAGCTCCTACAATGAGCAGTTCTTC. Drawing the rest from reference TRBV5-1 and TRBJ2-1, the complete variable domain is KAGVTQTPRYLIKTRGQQVTLSCSPISGHRSVSWYQQTPGQGLQFLFEYFSETQRNKGNFPGRFSGRQFSNSRSEMNVSTLELGDSALYLCASTLTGRSSYNEQFFGPGTRLTVL.

The chain is built from TRBV28 and TRBJ1-2; 8 nucleotides align to TRBD1. The length of the CDR3 is 17 residues. From germline, CDR1 is MDHEN and CDR2 SYDVKM. V lost 5 bases, J lost 1 base, and 12 bases stayed unmatched. DNA for the CDR3: TGTGCCAGCAGTCTCGTAGACAGGGGATCCCTTAACTATGGCTACACCTTC. Translation gives CASSLVDRGSLNYGYTF.

This clone occurred once. The rearrangement joins TRBV5-4 to TRBJ1-6; D is perhaps TRBD1 (5 bases). V was shortened by 7 bases and J by 8 bases, with 13 bases between the two germline ends. The CDR3 sequence is 13 residues long. In germline, CDR1 is SGHNT, CDR2 YYREEE (reference sequence). The DNA for the CDR3 is TGTGCCAGCGCCGACACGGGGGATTCACCCCTCCACTTT. This gives the protein CASADTGDSPLHF.

This clone was counted once. The chain recombines TRBV7-6 with TRBJ1-1; D is ambiguous. Trimming shortened V by 1 base and J by 1 base, and 4 bases separated the two germline ends. Germline V gives CDR1 SGHVS, CDR2 FNYEAQ. The CDR3 length is 13 residues. CDR3 coding DNA: TGTGCCAGCAGCTTAGAGAAGAACACTGAAGCTTTCTTT. This sequence encodes CASSLEKNTEAFF.

The chain carries TRBV15 and TRBJ2-2; the D is unclear. Between the trimmed V and J ends, which lost 0 bases and 6 bases, there was a span of 14 bases. CDR3 length: 16 amino acids. CDR1 is LNHNV, CDR2 YYDKDF, per germline (reference sequence). The CDR3 DNA follows: TGTGCCACCAGCAGAGATCTTGGTGATATTCCCGGGGAGCTGTTTTTT. As protein: CATSRDLGDIPGELFF.

The rearrangement uses TRBV29-1 and TRBJ2-7; D tentatively reads TRBD1 or TRBD2 (5 bases each). The CDR3 is made up of 13 amino acids. Germline loops: CDR1 SQVTM, CDR2 ANQGSEA. Trimming removed 6 bases at V and 6 bases at J, with 18 bases between. The CDR3 DNA reads as TGCAGCGTCGCCGGGACCAAAGTGTCCGAGCAGTACTTC. Protein sequence: CSVAGTKVSEQYF.

The gene calls are TRBV10-3 and TRBJ2-2; 11 bases map to TRBD1. The CDR3 runs to 14 residues. V was pared by 6 bases and J by 7 bases, with 4 bases of the junction left unmatched. Per the germline V gene, CDR1 is ENHRY and CDR2 is SYGVKD. CDR3 DNA sequence: TGTGCCATCAGCGGACAGGGGGCAGTCGGGGAGCTGTTTTTT. Protein product: CAISGQGAVGELFF.

V usage is TRBV4-2 and J usage is TRBJ2-1; D uncertain. V shed 0 bases and J shed 0 bases, with 9 bases lying between them. CDR1 and CDR2 (germline): LGHNA, YNFKEQ. The CDR3 contains 16 residues. CDR3 DNA: TGTGCCAGCAGCCAAGAATCAGAGAGCTCCTACAATGAGCAGTTCTTC. It translates to CASSQESESSYNEQFF.

The V and J genes are TRBV5-4 and TRBJ1-4; D may be TRBD1 (5 bases). V was pared by 0 bases and J by 7 bases, with 10 bases between. The germline CDR1 and CDR2 sequences are SGHNT and YYREEE (reference sequence). The CDR3 loop spans 14 amino acids. CDR3 sequence (DNA): TGTGCCAGCAGCTTGGGGGAAGGGACTGAAAAACTGTTTTTT. It specifies CASSLGEGTEKLFF.

The rearrangement joins TRBV18 to TRBJ1-2, with no clear D. The CDR3 loop spans 13 amino acids. The V end was cut by 3 bases, the J end by 8 bases, with 13 bases between. Germline V lookup: CDR1 KGHSH, CDR2 LQKENI. CDR3 amino acids: CASSPYATEGYTF. The CDR3 DNA reads as TGTGCCAGCTCACCCTATGCCACAGAGGGCTACACCTTC.

As to this clone: Other DNA sequences in this specimen translate into the identical CDR3. The genes are TRBV10-3 and TRBJ2-3; no clear D gene. The V gene lost 0 bases and the J gene lost 4 bases, with 5 bases spanning the gap. The germline V gene has CDR1 ENHRY and CDR2 SYGVKD. The CDR3 contains 13 residues. CDR3 nucleotides: TGTGCCATCAGTGAGTCGACATCAGATACGCAGTATTTT. It encodes CAISESTSDTQYF.